The rows below give T cell receptor beta chains drawn from one sample of a study of CD4 T cells in relation to SARS-CoV-2 and coronaviruses. The assay was immunoSEQ multiplex PCR, and TCRdb's table has in-frame clones only and misses some. Of almost 30,000 clones listed, 60% to 85% were seen once; the top ten hold roughly 14%. For these receptors, no antigen is known. The sequencing sample was made of CD4+ T cells from PBMCs, cultured in vitro. Receptors originate from a human donor in good health. Both conserved end residues are part of each CDR3. The order of the fields is V gene, J gene, CDR3 protein.

>TRBV12-3/TRBV12-4|TRBJ2-5
CASSYGETQYF
>TRBV2|TRBJ1-4
CASRSDTTTNEKLFF
>TRBV23-1|TRBJ2-7
CASSPRSRGTAAYEQYF
>TRBV9|TRBJ1-1
CASSPQRVNTEAFF
>TRBV11-2|TRBJ2-2
CASSFLQGNTGELFF
>TRBV21-1|TRBJ2-2
CASPQGLNTGELFF
>TRBV6-1|TRBJ2-1
CASSEGLIAGLYNEQFF
>TRBV7-2|TRBJ2-3
CASSLGPRSSGGRTDTQYF
>TRBV5-1|TRBJ2-5
CASSGQGETQYF
>TRBV11-2|TRBJ2-5
CASSLVGGTGETQYF
>TRBV12-3/TRBV12-4|TRBJ2-7
CASSRLPGEQYF
>TRBV4-1|TRBJ2-7
CASSQDDRASYEQYF
>TRBV7-2|TRBJ2-3
CASSLALPGGDTQYF
>TRBV4-1|TRBJ2-5
CASSQDEGRETQYF
>TRBV7-9|TRBJ2-1
CASSSDRSGGRDEQFF
>TRBV6-5|TRBJ2-4
CASSPTGRPKNIQYF
>TRBV4-2|TRBJ2-2
CASSQAPNTNTGELFF
>TRBV7-7|TRBJ2-1
CASSSGTSGRVNEQFF
>TRBV6-6|TRBJ1-1
CASSPEGVGTTEAFF
>TRBV19|TRBJ1-5
CASSWGTGAQPQHF
>TRBV29-1|TRBJ2-5
CSVIRGGEETQYF
>TRBV19|TRBJ1-1
CASSTWGTEAFF
>TRBV19|TRBJ2-3
CASTRTARTDTQYF
>TRBV5-4|TRBJ1-2
CASSLEGEVGAIYGYTF
>TRBV10-3|TRBJ1-1
CAIKGGRGVTEAFF
>TRBV6-2/TRBV6-3|TRBJ2-7
CASSQPGQRRYEQYF
>TRBV5-4|TRBJ1-2
CASSFDRYGYTF